This is a list of T cell receptor beta chains from one sample in a study of blood T cell repertoires in COVID-19. Some clones are missing from TCRdb's copy, which holds only in-frame ones; the method was immunoSEQ multiplex PCR. Among roughly 160,000 clones listed, around 80% were seen once. Sequencing was performed on PBMCs or T cells enriched from blood (not recorded which). These TCRs come from a woman in her fifties or sixties who had recovered from COVID-19. Both conserved end residues are part of each CDR3. D genes are given only for firm matches. For some rows the clone size is stated as once, few or many, or as a class when expanded; others skip it.

len: 16; j_gene: TRBJ1-2; abundance: NA; d_gene: TRBD1; v_gene: TRBV5-1; CDR3nt: TGCGCCAGCAGCCCCCCCATGGGACAGGGGAGCTATGGCTACACCTTC; CDR3aa: CASSPPMGQGSYGYTF
len: 11; j_gene: TRBJ2-3; abundance: NA; d_gene: NA; v_gene: TRBV10-2; CDR3nt: TGCGCCAGCGCGGCGACCGATACGCAGTATTTT; CDR3aa: CASAATDTQYF
len: 17; j_gene: TRBJ1-2; abundance: NA; d_gene: TRBD1; v_gene: TRBV19; CDR3nt: TGTGCCAGTACCCCCCGCGACAGGGGGCCATCTCAATATGGCTACACCTTC; CDR3aa: CASTPRDRGPSQYGYTF
len: 14; j_gene: TRBJ2-7; abundance: few; d_gene: NA; v_gene: TRBV19; CDR3nt: TGTGCCAGTAGTATAGGCGTCGGTCCCTACGAGCAGTACTTC; CDR3aa: CASSIGVGPYEQYF
len: 15; j_gene: TRBJ2-1; abundance: NA; d_gene: TRBD2; v_gene: TRBV5-1; CDR3nt: TGCGCCAGCAGCTTGGCCTTAGCGGGGTACAATGAGCAGTTCTTC; CDR3aa: CASSLALAGYNEQFF
len: 14; j_gene: TRBJ1-6; abundance: NA; d_gene: NA; v_gene: TRBV30; CDR3nt: TGTGCCTGGAGTGACGGCTCCTATAATTCACCCCTCCACTTT; CDR3aa: CAWSDGSYNSPLHF
len: 15; j_gene: TRBJ1-1; abundance: NA; d_gene: NA; v_gene: TRBV28; CDR3nt: TGTGCCAGCAGTTCCCACGGTGTGGTGGACACTGAAGCTTTCTTT; CDR3aa: CASSSHGVVDTEAFF
len: 15; j_gene: TRBJ2-1; abundance: once; d_gene: NA; v_gene: TRBV27; CDR3nt: TGTGCCAGCACCTCGTTGTTTCCCGTCTACAATGAGCAGTTCTTC; CDR3aa: CASTSLFPVYNEQFF
len: 14; j_gene: TRBJ1-1; abundance: NA; d_gene: TRBD1; v_gene: TRBV19; CDR3nt: TGTGCCTGTAAGAGGGGACAGGGGCGAACTGAAGCTTTCTTT; CDR3aa: CACKRGQGRTEAFF
len: 16; j_gene: TRBJ2-2; abundance: NA; d_gene: NA; v_gene: TRBV7-9; CDR3nt: TGTGCCAGCAGCCTAACTTCAGGGATGAGGACCGGGGAGCTGTTTTTT; CDR3aa: CASSLTSGMRTGELFF
len: 13; j_gene: TRBJ2-3; abundance: NA; d_gene: NA; v_gene: TRBV12-3/TRBV12-4; CDR3nt: TGTGCCAGCAGGAGAGGCAGCACAGATACGCAGTATTTT; CDR3aa: CASRRGSTDTQYF
len: 15; j_gene: TRBJ2-3; abundance: few; d_gene: NA; v_gene: TRBV24-1; CDR3nt: TGTGCCACCAGTGACGCGGGACGCGGCACAGATACGCAGTATTTT; CDR3aa: CATSDAGRGTDTQYF
len: 13; j_gene: TRBJ1-1; abundance: NA; d_gene: NA; v_gene: TRBV2; CDR3nt: TGTGCCAGCAATCCCTCCCGGGACACTGAAGCTTTCTTT; CDR3aa: CASNPSRDTEAFF
len: 12; j_gene: TRBJ1-2; abundance: NA; d_gene: NA; v_gene: TRBV19; CDR3nt: TGTGCCAGTCGACAGAGAGACTATGGCTACACCTTC; CDR3aa: CASRQRDYGYTF
len: 15; j_gene: TRBJ2-1; abundance: NA; d_gene: TRBD2; v_gene: TRBV4-2; CDR3nt: TGTGCCAGCAGCCAATATAGCATGTCGGGGGGTGAGCAGTTCTTC; CDR3aa: CASSQYSMSGGEQFF
len: 16; j_gene: TRBJ2-5; abundance: NA; d_gene: TRBD2; v_gene: TRBV2; CDR3nt: TGTGCCAGCAGTGGGGGGACTAGCGGGGGTCAAGAGACCCAGTACTTC; CDR3aa: CASSGGTSGGQETQYF